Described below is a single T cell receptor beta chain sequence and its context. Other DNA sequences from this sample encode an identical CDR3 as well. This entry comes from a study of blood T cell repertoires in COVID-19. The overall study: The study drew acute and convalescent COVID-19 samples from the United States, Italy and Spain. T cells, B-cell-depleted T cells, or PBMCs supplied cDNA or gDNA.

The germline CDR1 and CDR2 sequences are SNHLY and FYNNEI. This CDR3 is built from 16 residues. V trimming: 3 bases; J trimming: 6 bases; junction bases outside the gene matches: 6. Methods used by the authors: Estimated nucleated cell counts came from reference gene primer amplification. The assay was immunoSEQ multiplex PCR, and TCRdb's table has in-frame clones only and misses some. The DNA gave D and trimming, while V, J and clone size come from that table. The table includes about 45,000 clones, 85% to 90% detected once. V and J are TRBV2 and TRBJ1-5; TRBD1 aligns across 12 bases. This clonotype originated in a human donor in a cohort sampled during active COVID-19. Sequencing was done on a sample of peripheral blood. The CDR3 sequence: CASSDGTGGGGQPQHF. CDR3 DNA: TGTGCCAGCAGTGACGGGACAGGGGGCGGGGGTCAGCCCCAGCATTTT.